This passage covers 28 T cell receptor beta chains from one sample sequenced in a study of OX40 agonist ivuxolimab in advanced cancers. Sequencing used immunoSEQ multiplex PCR; TCRdb keeps in-frame clones, though not all of them. The table includes tens of thousands of clones, roughly 89% detected once. The input for sequencing was CD4+ or CD8+ T cells sorted from blood, taken in a trial of the OX40 agonist ivuxolimab. All receptors come from an adult with an advanced solid tumor such as melanoma, head and neck, liver or kidney cancer.

This rearrangement joins TRBV5-1 to TRBJ2-2; the match to TRBD2 covers 9 bases. The CDR3 contains 16 residues. V was pared by 4 bases and J by 6 bases, with 10 bases of the junction left unmatched. Looked up from germline, CDR1 is SGHRS and CDR2 is YFSETQ. CDR3 residues: CASSLGGGRASGELFF. For the CDR3, the DNA is TGCGCCAGCAGCCTTGGCGGCGGGAGGGCCTCCGGGGAGCTGTTTTTT. Full variable domain (remainder filled in from reference TRBV5-1 and TRBJ2-2): KAGVTQTPRYLIKTRGQQVTLSCSPISGHRSVSWYQQTPGQGLQFLFEYFSETQRNKGNFPGRFSGRQFSNSRSEMNVSTLELGDSALYLCASSLGGGRASGELFFGEGSRLTVL.

The chain employs TRBV11-2 and TRBJ2-2; D tentatively fits TRBD1 or TRBD2 (5 bases each). From germline, CDR1 is SGHAT and CDR2 FQNNGV. Trimming removed 3 bases from V and 6 bases from J, with 8 bases in between. The CDR3 has 13 amino acids. Here the CDR3 DNA reads TGTGCCAGCAGCTTCCCGGGGCCCGGGGAGCTGTTTTTT. Its protein is CASSFPGPGELFF.

A remark on this clone: Other DNA sequences in the same sample also yield this CDR3. V is TRBV18 and J is TRBJ2-5; no definite D call. Germline V gene sequence: CDR1 KGHSH, CDR2 LQKENI. The CDR3 loop spans 13 amino acids. Deletions cut 3 bases from V and 5 bases from J, with 10 bases between. The CDR3 region is CASSPGLGETQYF. In DNA form, the CDR3 reads TGTGCCAGCTCACCTGGTTTAGGGGAGACCCAGTACTTC. The full variable domain, completed using reference TRBV18 and TRBJ2-5, is NAGVMQNPRHLVRRRGQEARLRCSPMKGHSHVYWYRQLPEEGLKFMVYLQKENIIDESGMPKERFSAEFPKEGPSILRIQQVVRGDSAAYFCASSPGLGETQYFGPGTRLLVL.

The CDR3 bases are TGTGCCAGCAGCTCAGGGGGACTGCCCCAGCATTTT. Protein: CASSSGGLPQHF. The chain uses TRBV5-8 and TRBJ1-5; 7 bases agree with TRBD1. Germline-derived CDR1 and CDR2 are SGHTS and YDEGEE. The CDR3 contains 12 residues. V shed 3 bases and J 9 bases; nucleotides not matched to a gene: 3. Together with reference TRBV5-8 and TRBJ1-5, the CDR3 gives the full variable domain: EAGVTQSPTHLIKTRGQQATLRCSPISGHTSVYWYQQALGLGLQFLLWYDEGEERNRGNFPPRFSGRQFPNYSSELNVNALELEDSALYLCASSSGGLPQHFGDGTRLSIL.

The chain links TRBV7-6 to TRBJ1-1, with TRBD1 as a possible D gene (5 bases). V lost 5 bases to trimming and J lost 3 bases, with 13 bases between them. The CDR3 has 14 residues. Germline CDR1 and CDR2: SGHVS and FNYEAQ. CDR3 nucleotide sequence: TGTGCCAGCAGCAAGAGCAGGGCCGACACTGAAGCTTTCTTT. It codes for CASSKSRADTEAFF.

The rearrangement links TRBV4-2 to TRBJ2-5, with 12 bases fitting TRBD2. V was clipped by 1 base and J by 5 bases; unmatched bases: 5. The CDR3 consists of 16 residues. CDR1 is LGHNA and CDR2 is YNFKEQ in the germline V gene. CDR3: CASSQAILAGGETQYF. DNA for the CDR3: TGTGCCAGCAGCCAAGCTATCCTAGCGGGGGGGGAGACCCAGTACTTC.

The V gene is TRBV6-1, the J gene TRBJ2-5; tentatively, D is TRBD2 (6 bases). Looked up from germline, CDR1 is MNHNS and CDR2 is SASEGT. This CDR3 has 13 amino acids. Trimming stripped 5 bases from V and 2 bases from J, with 9 bases between. As DNA, the CDR3 is TGTGCCAGCAGTACTAGCATGCAAGAGACCCAGTACTTC. Translated: CASSTSMQETQYF.

This clone was detected a few times. The chain uses TRBV6-5 and TRBJ2-5; TRBD1 is a possible D gene (6 bases). The V gene lost 2 bases and the J gene lost 4 bases, with 14 bases spanning the gap. The germline gives CDR1 MNHEY, CDR2 SVGAGI. The CDR3 spans 15 residues. CDR3 residues: CASSYMGAVGETQYF. CDR3 bases: TGTGCCAGCAGTTACATGGGGGCTGTGGGAGAGACCCAGTACTTC.

The chain carries TRBV29-1 and TRBJ2-1; 7 nucleotides align to TRBD1. With V trimmed by 7 bases and J by 4 bases, 10 bases remained unmatched. In germline, CDR1 is SQVTM, CDR2 ANQGSEA. CDR3 length equals 14 residues. The CDR3 nucleotides are TGCAGCGCCGGGACAGACATCTTTTACAATGAGCAGTTCTTC. This codes for CSAGTDIFYNEQFF.

As concerns this clone: This CDR3 is also generated by other DNA sequences in the sample. V and J are TRBV9 and TRBJ2-4; the D is unclear. The CDR3 has 16 amino acids. Germline CDR1 reads SGDLS; CDR2 reads YYNGEE. Trimming took off 0 bases at V and 0 bases at J, with 10 bases between the two ends. CDR3: CASSVGAALAKNIQYF. The DNA of the CDR3 is TGTGCCAGCAGCGTAGGGGCTGCCCTAGCCAAAAACATTCAGTACTTC.

The chain links TRBV11-2 to TRBJ1-1, with D unclear. This CDR3 comprises 13 residues. CDR1 is SGHAT, CDR2 FQNNGV, per germline. V lost 5 bases to trimming and J lost 5 bases, with 12 bases between them. The CDR3 reads CASSPYRDTEAFF. Written as DNA, the CDR3 is TGTGCCAGCAGCCCGTATAGAGATACTGAAGCTTTCTTT.

The CDR3 spells CASSRRAGDTQYF. In nucleotides, the CDR3 is TGTGCCTCCTCGCGCAGGGCTGGGGATACGCAGTATTTT. The V gene is TRBV6-5, the J gene TRBJ2-3, with D perhaps matching TRBD1 (5 bases). CDR3 size: 13 residues. Germline values: CDR1 MNHEY, CDR2 SVGAGI. Trimming shortened V by 11 bases and J by 6 bases, and 18 bases separated the two germline ends.

The chain joins TRBV7-9 to TRBJ2-3, with 10 bases matching TRBD2. CDR3 size: 15 residues. The V segment lost 5 bases and the J segment 4 bases; nucleotides outside the gene matches: 6. The germline V gene has CDR1 SEHNR and CDR2 FQNEAQ (reference sequence). The CDR3, as DNA: TGTGCCAGCAGCCCTAGCGGGGGCCACGCAGATACGCAGTATTTT. Translation: CASSPSGGHADTQYF.

The chain joins TRBV10-3 to TRBJ2-5, with D perhaps matching TRBD1 (6 bases). The V and J ends lost 2 bases and 4 bases respectively, with 17 bases between them. Germline V lookup: CDR1 ENHRY, CDR2 SYGVKD. The length of the CDR3 is 16 residues. This CDR3 is CAISEDLQGPLETQYF. The CDR3 nucleotides read TGTGCCATCAGTGAGGACCTACAGGGACCCTTAGAGACCCAGTACTTC.

The chain joins TRBV7-3 to TRBJ2-3; tentative D call: TRBD2 (5 bases). The CDR3 spans 12 residues. Germline-derived CDR1 and CDR2 are SGHTA and FQGTGA. V lost 5 bases and J lost 6, with 9 bases in between. This CDR3 reads CASSATGDTQYF. For the CDR3, the DNA is TGTGCCAGCAGCGCAACGGGGGATACGCAGTATTTT.

The V gene is TRBV7-2, the J gene TRBJ1-2; TRBD1 aligns across 7 bases. Germline CDR1 reads SGHTA; CDR2 reads FQGNSA. J lost 7 bases, V lost 1 base, and 6 bases had no gene match. The CDR3 runs to 14 residues. The CDR3 DNA is TGTGCCAGCAGCTTAGAGGCGGGACAGATTGGCTACACCTTC. Translating gives CASSLEAGQIGYTF. The variable domain in full, completed from reference TRBV7-2 and TRBJ1-2, reads GAGVSQSPSNKVTEKGKDVELRCDPISGHTALYWYRQSLGQGLEFLIYFQGNSAPDKSGLPSDRFSAERTGGSVSTLTIQRTQQEDSAVYLCASSLEAGQIGYTFGSGTRLTVV.

The chain combines TRBV21-1 with TRBJ2-6. TRBV21-1 is designated a pseudogene. The CDR3 has 16 amino acids. Here the CDR3 reads CASRGDPHSGANVLTF. The DNA of the CDR3 is TGTGCCAGCAGGGGGGACCCTCATTCTGGGGCCAACGTCCTGACTTTC.

This clone was observed a single time. The rearrangement joins TRBV15 to TRBJ2-7, with 7 bases that match TRBD2. Germline V gene lookup returns CDR1 LNHNV and CDR2 YYDKDF (reference sequence). After removal of 3 bases from V and 1 base from J, the junction contained 6 bases not matched to a gene. This CDR3 comprises 15 residues. In DNA, the CDR3 is TGTGCCACCAGCAGGCTGACGGGAGGATCCTACGAGCAGTACTTC. It is translated as CATSRLTGGSYEQYF. The variable domain in full, with the rest retrieved from reference TRBV15 and TRBJ2-7, is DAMVIQNPRYQVTQFGKPVTLSCSQTLNHNVMYWYQQKSSQAPKLLFHYYDKDFNNEADTPDNFQSRRPNTSFCFLDIRSPGLGDTAMYLCATSRLTGGSYEQYFGPGTRLTVT.

In this sample, this clone turned up once. The CDR3 region has the DNA TGTGCCAGCAGCCCAAGGCGGGAAGCGCTTGAAGCTTTCTTT. It is translated as CASSPRREALEAFF. J is TRBJ1-1 and V is TRBV9; D is uncertain. The CDR3 has 14 amino acids. Trimming took off 4 bases at V and 7 bases at J, with 17 bases between the two ends. Looked up from germline, CDR1 is SGDLS and CDR2 is YYNGEE.

The chain recombines TRBV5-4 with TRBJ2-5; D possibly uses TRBD1 or TRBD2 (5 bases each). Germline values: CDR1 SGHNT, CDR2 YYREEE (reference sequence). Trimming shortened V by 4 bases and J by 5 bases, and 18 bases separated the two germline ends. The CDR3 contains 15 residues. CDR3 sequence reads: CASSHPGALGETQYF. CDR3 DNA sequence: TGTGCCAGCAGCCACCCCGGGGCCTTAGGGGAGACCCAGTACTTC. Looking up the rest from reference TRBV5-4 and TRBJ2-5 gives the full variable domain: ETGVTQSPTHLIKTRGQQVTLRCSSQSGHNTVSWYQQALGQGPQFIFQYYREEENGRGNFPPRFSGLQFPNYSSELNVNALELDDSALYLCASSHPGALGETQYFGPGTRLLVL.

The V gene is TRBV19, the J gene TRBJ1-6; 9 bases are shared with TRBD1. Per germline, CDR1 LNHDA and CDR2 SQIVND (reference sequence). The V gene end was trimmed by 6 bases and the J gene end by 3 bases; junction bases not matched to a gene: 3. The CDR3 covers 15 residues. The CDR3 reads CASSDRGGYNSPLHF. CDR3 nucleotide sequence: TGTGCCAGTAGCGACAGGGGGGGCTATAATTCACCCCTCCACTTT.

V usage is TRBV6-5 and J usage is TRBJ2-2; D might be TRBD2 (6 bases). V was shortened by 6 bases and J by 6 bases, with 17 bases between the two germline ends. The CDR3 loop spans 15 amino acids. Germline values: CDR1 MNHEY, CDR2 SVGAGI. CDR3 residues: CASSRFGGLAGELFF. The CDR3 DNA reads as TGTGCCAGCAGCCGATTCGGGGGTTTGGCCGGGGAGCTGTTTTTT.

This clone appeared once. V is TRBV6-1 and J is TRBJ1-3; 11 bases map to TRBD1. V shed 3 bases and J 4 bases; nucleotides not matched to a gene: 5. The CDR3 sequence is 16 residues long. Germline-derived CDR1 and CDR2 are MNHNS and SASEGT. The CDR3 DNA is TGTGCCAGCAGTGACTTGGGACAGGGGGGCGGAAACACCATATATTTT. Protein: CASSDLGQGGGNTIYF.

The chain carries TRBV29-1 and TRBJ1-5, with D possibly TRBD1 on 6 matching bases. Germline loops: CDR1 SQVTM, CDR2 ANQGSEA. Trimming shortened V by 4 bases and J by 6 bases, and 13 bases separated the two germline ends. This CDR3 spans 13 amino acids. The CDR3 loop is CSVVGAHGQPQHF. Here the CDR3 DNA reads TGCAGCGTTGTGGGGGCGCACGGTCAGCCCCAGCATTTT. The full variable domain, with the rest looked up from reference TRBV29-1 and TRBJ1-5, is SAVISQKPSRDICQRGTSLTIQCQVDSQVTMMFWYRQQPGQSLTLIATANQGSEATYESGFVIDKFPISRPNLTFSTLTVSNMSPEDSSIYLCSVVGAHGQPQHFGDGTRLSIL.

On this clone: At one end the junction does not follow the germline gene, possibly because of a read error. The rearrangement links TRBV4-1 to TRBJ1-2; D gene unclear. The CDR3 extends over 14 amino acids. Germline V gene data show CDR1 as MGHRA and CDR2 as YSYEKL. The CDR3 DNA reads as TGTGCCACCAGCAGAGAGCCGAGGGTCTATGGCTACACCTTC. As protein: CATSREPRVYGYTF.

The table lists this clone with a count of one. This chain uses TRBV7-3 with TRBJ2-2; 8 bases line up with TRBD1. This CDR3 has 16 amino acids. CDR1 is SGHTA, CDR2 FQGTGA, per germline. The V segment lost 4 bases and the J segment 1 base; nucleotides outside the gene matches: 5. In DNA form, the CDR3 reads TGTGCCAGCAGCTCCGGACAGGGTCGGAACACCGGGGAGCTGTTTTTT. Translating gives CASSSGQGRNTGELFF.

The rearrangement links TRBV18 to TRBJ2-1; 7 bases are a match to TRBD1. The germline V gene encodes CDR1 KGHSH and CDR2 LQKENI. The V gene end was trimmed by 5 bases and the J gene end by 5 bases; junction bases not matched to a gene: 6. The CDR3 is 14 amino acids. CDR3: CASSWTGEHNEQFF. The CDR3, as DNA: TGTGCCAGCTCATGGACAGGTGAGCACAATGAGCAGTTCTTC. The whole variable domain, filled in from reference TRBV18 and TRBJ2-1, reads NAGVMQNPRHLVRRRGQEARLRCSPMKGHSHVYWYRQLPEEGLKFMVYLQKENIIDESGMPKERFSAEFPKEGPSILRIQQVVRGDSAAYFCASSWTGEHNEQFFGPGTRLTVL.

This chain connects TRBV2 to TRBJ1-4; D gene uncertain. Germline values: CDR1 SNHLY, CDR2 FYNNEI. V shed 6 bases and J shed 8 bases, with 7 bases lying between them. This CDR3 region has 11 residues. CDR3 sequence reads: CASSAVEKLFF. CDR3 nucleotide sequence: TGTGCCAGCAGCGCCGTCGAAAAACTGTTTTTT.